A single sample is the source of the 19 T cell receptor beta chains below, sequenced in a study of regulatory T cells in long-lasting Graves disease. Researchers made TCR beta libraries by using iRepertoire HTBI primers and running Arm-PCR on CDR3 regions. TCRdb independently ran MiXCR on the multiplex PCR reads; one entry per CDR3 protein. The data show about 620,000 distinct CDR3 sequences, approximately 15% seen once. The time point: newly diagnosed GD, antithyroid drugs for less than 3 months. PBMC RNA served as the TCR library source. This sample was shared with a second study, whose subject was T cells in Graves' hyperthyroidism and ophthalmopathy.

The specimen was peripheral blood mononuclear cells (PBMCs), collected at new diagnosis, from a patient treated with antithyroid drugs. The receptors come from a woman younger than 45 with Graves disease.

V is TRBV12-3 or TRBV12-4 and J is TRBJ2-1; 9 nucleotides align to TRBD2. CDR3 size: 14 residues. The junction had 6 bases not matched to a gene; V was cut back by 6 bases and J by 6 bases. CDR3 DNA: TGTGCCAGCAGACCTAGCGGGACCCCCAATGAGCAGTTCTTC. This encodes CASRPSGTPNEQFF.

This clonotype was counted many times. V usage is TRBV27 and J usage is TRBJ1-2; D might be TRBD1 (6 bases). The CDR3 loop spans 14 amino acids. The V gene's germline CDR1 is MNHEY and CDR2 SMNVEV (reference sequence). Trimming took 8 bases from V and 0 from J, leaving 13 bases between them. Here the CDR3 DNA reads TGTGCCAGCGGAGACAGGCTAGCTAACTATGGCTACACCTTC. Encoded protein: CASGDRLANYGYTF.

The chain uses TRBV9 and TRBJ1-6; tentatively, D is TRBD1 (5 bases). There are 16 residues in the CDR3. Germline loops: CDR1 SGDLS, CDR2 YYNGEE. Trimming took 2 bases from V and 7 from J, leaving 16 bases between them. CDR3: CASSVIRDPSNSPLHF. CDR3 DNA sequence: TGTGCCAGCAGCGTCATCAGGGACCCGAGCAATTCACCCCTCCACTTT.

This sequence joins TRBV7-9 and TRBJ1-3; D is uncertain. The V and J ends lost 4 bases and 8 bases respectively, with 21 bases between them. CDR1 is SEHNR, CDR2 FQNEAQ, per germline (reference sequence). This CDR3 has 16 residues. CDR3: CASSSPSEQAGHTIYF. CDR3 sequence (DNA): TGTGCCAGCAGCTCACCTTCCGAGCAGGCTGGGCACACCATATATTTT.

The chain has TRBV3-1 and TRBJ1-6; no clear D gene. This CDR3 is 13 amino acids long. V shed 4 bases and J shed 7 bases, with 8 bases lying between them. Germline V CDR1 and CDR2: LGHDT, YNNKEL (reference sequence). This CDR3 reads CASSLGHNSPLHF. The CDR3 region has the DNA TGTGCCAGCAGCCTAGGCCACAATTCACCCCTCCACTTT.

The chain couples TRBV15 to TRBJ1-2, with 7 bases fitting TRBD1. V trimming: 5 bases; J trimming: 8 bases; junction bases outside the gene matches: 8. Germline V gives CDR1 LNHNV, CDR2 YYDKDF (reference sequence). The CDR3 runs 13 residues. This CDR3 is CATSWGTGAGYTF. Here the CDR3 DNA reads TGTGCCACCAGCTGGGGAACAGGGGCAGGCTACACCTTC. The full variable domain, rest sourced from reference TRBV15 and TRBJ1-2, is DAMVIQNPRYQVTQFGKPVTLSCSQTLNHNVMYWYQQKSSQAPKLLFHYYDKDFNNEADTPDNFQSRRPNTSFCFLDIRSPGLGDTAMYLCATSWGTGAGYTFGSGTRLTVV.

The sample holds a few counts of this clonotype. The chain is built from TRBV11-2 and TRBJ2-7; D gene ambiguous. Per germline, CDR1 SGHAT and CDR2 FQNNGV. V shed 0 bases and J shed 6 bases, with 9 bases lying between them. The length of the CDR3 is 13 residues. DNA for the CDR3: TGTGCCAGCAGCTTAGACGTACGAAGCGAGCAGTACTTC. It specifies CASSLDVRSEQYF.

For this clonotype: The likely explanation is a read error, given a far larger clone one base away. The chain combines TRBV28 with TRBJ2-7; D remains unclear. CDR1 MDHEN and CDR2 SYDVKM come from the germline V gene. The CDR3 contains 11 residues. V gave up 2 bases and J gave up 8 bases, with 7 bases separating them. CDR3 loop: CASSLVKQQYF. The CDR3 coding sequence is TGTGCCAGCAGTTTAGTCAAGCAGCAGTACTTC.

This clonotype came up a few times. This chain uses TRBV19 with TRBJ1-1; D uncertain. The CDR3 extends over 13 amino acids. Germline V lookup: CDR1 LNHDA, CDR2 SQIVND (reference sequence). Trimming removed 3 bases from V and 5 bases from J, with 10 bases in between. The CDR3 sequence: CASSISWETEAFF. The CDR3, as DNA: TGTGCCAGTAGTATCTCTTGGGAGACTGAAGCTTTCTTT.

In its sample, this clonotype was seen a few times. CDR3 amino acids: CASSMVGFDSSYTF. The CDR3 DNA follows: TGTGCCAGTAGTATGGTGGGGTTTGACTCGAGCTACACCTTC. The chain carries TRBV19 and TRBJ1-2; D ambiguous. V gave up 3 bases and J gave up 9 bases, with 17 bases separating them. This CDR3 has 14 amino acids. Germline V gives CDR1 LNHDA, CDR2 SQIVND (reference sequence).

This clonotype turned up a few times. The chain is built from TRBV9 and TRBJ1-2; D is unclear. V shed 1 base and J shed 5 bases, with 15 bases lying between them. CDR1 and CDR2 (germline): SGDLS, YYNGEE. CDR3 length: 15 amino acids. The CDR3 DNA reads as TGTGCCAGCAGCGTAAGCACAAAGTCGACTTATGGCTACACCTTC. Its translation: CASSVSTKSTYGYTF. Supplemented by reference TRBV9 and TRBJ1-2, the full variable domain reads DSGVTQTPKHLITATGQRVTLRCSPRSGDLSVYWYQQSLDQGLQFLIQYYNGEERAKGNILERFSAQQFPDLHSELNLSSLELGDSALYFCASSVSTKSTYGYTFGSGTRLTVV.

This clonotype has ten or more counts. The chain is built from TRBV7-2 and TRBJ2-7; TRBD1 or TRBD2 may be the D gene (5 bases each). Trimming removed 5 bases from V and 1 base from J, with 12 bases in between. Germline CDR1 SGHTA, CDR2 FQGNSA. This CDR3 is built from 14 residues. CDR3 coding DNA: TGTGCCAGCAGCCCTGGGGGAAATTCCTACGAGCAGTACTTC. Encoded protein: CASSPGGNSYEQYF.

This chain joins TRBV20-1 and TRBJ2-3; D uncertain. The CDR3 extends over 11 amino acids. Deletions cut 1 base from V and 5 bases from J, with 4 bases between. Per germline, CDR1 DFQATT and CDR2 SNEGSKA (reference sequence). The DNA for the CDR3 is TGCAGTGCTAGAGTCTTAGATACGCAGTATTTT. Amino acids: CSARVLDTQYF.

This clonotype was recorded many times. This chain joins TRBV27 and TRBJ1-3, with 8 bases fitting TRBD1. The V gene end was trimmed by 5 bases and the J gene end by 4 bases; junction bases not matched to a gene: 10. This CDR3 comprises 16 residues. Germline values: CDR1 MNHEY, CDR2 SMNVEV (reference sequence). CDR3: CASSPWTGQYGNTIYF. The CDR3 DNA sequence: TGTGCCAGCAGTCCTTGGACAGGGCAGTACGGAAACACCATATATTTT.

In the case of this clonotype: A much larger clonotype is one base distant, so this may be a read error. The rearrangement links TRBV11-3 to TRBJ2-1, with TRBD2 matching over 9 bases. Trimming cost V 5 bases and J 6 bases; bases outside gene matches: 8. The germline gives CDR1 SGHNT, CDR2 YENEEA. The CDR3 is 15 residues long. CDR3 region: CASSGGVAGVNEQFF. CDR3 in DNA: TGTGCCAGCAGCGGCGGGGTAGCGGGAGTCAATGAGCAGTTCTTC. The full variable domain, completed using reference TRBV11-3 and TRBJ2-1, is EAGVVQSPRYKIIEKKQPVAFWCNPISGHNTLYWYLQNLGQGPELLIRYENEEAVDDSQLPKDRFSAERLKGVDSTLKIQPAELGDSAVYLCASSGGVAGVNEQFFGPGTRLTVL.

The V gene is TRBV11-2, the J gene TRBJ2-7, with a possible D match to TRBD1 (6 bases). Trimming took 7 bases from V and 2 from J, leaving 15 bases between them. CDR3 length: 14 amino acids. CDR1 is SGHAT and CDR2 is FQNNGV in the germline V gene. As DNA, the CDR3 is TGTGCCAGCATGAGGTCAGGGACAACCTACGAGCAGTACTTC. This encodes CASMRSGTTYEQYF.

The gene calls are TRBV6-6 and TRBJ1-3; D might be TRBD1 (5 bases). The CDR3 loop spans 19 amino acids. Germline V gives CDR1 MNHNY, CDR2 SVGAGI (reference sequence). Trimming removed 0 bases from V and 4 bases from J, with 22 bases in between. The CDR3 is CASSYSGSGYTSRGNTIYF. The CDR3 DNA reads as TGTGCCAGCAGTTACTCGGGGTCAGGGTATACCTCCAGGGGAAACACCATATATTTT.

V is TRBV14 and J is TRBJ1-1; D not resolved. V lost 2 bases and J lost 5, with 15 bases in between. This CDR3 is 15 amino acids long. CDR1 is SGHDN and CDR2 is FVKESK in the germline V gene. CDR3 sequence: CASSQKSGSTTEAFF. The CDR3 coding sequence is TGTGCCAGCAGCCAAAAGAGTGGGTCGACAACTGAAGCTTTCTTT.

This chain connects TRBV10-3 to TRBJ1-1; weak D call: TRBD1 (5 bases). CDR3 length: 13 amino acids. V was trimmed by 5 bases and J by 1 base, leaving 8 bases between them. In germline, CDR1 is ENHRY, CDR2 SYGVKD. This CDR3 is CAISFTGNTEAFF. The CDR3 nucleotides read TGTGCCATCAGTTTTACAGGGAACACTGAAGCTTTCTTT.